A selection of T cell receptor beta chains follows, all from one sample in a study of T cell changes during pregnancy in multiple sclerosis. Clones were sequenced by immunoSEQ multiplex PCR, and TCRdb holds only the in-frame ones, with some missing. The table records about 40,000 clones, 92% of them present only once. The source material was CD4+ T cells from peripheral blood mononuclear cells, sampled before pregnancy. These receptors all come from a female donor with multiple sclerosis, enrolled in a pregnancy study. The CDR3 runs from the conserved cysteine through the conserved F or W. The D gene is left open where the match is weak. Size tells how often a clone was seen (once, few, many) or the class of an expanded clone, and some rows leave it out.

>TRBJ2-3|TRBV7-8|NA|NA
CASSLALSTDTQYF
TGTGCCAGCAGCTTAGCGTTAAGCACAGATACGCAGTATTTT
>TRBJ2-1|TRBV6-5|NA|TRBD2
CASIGTSYNEQFF
TGTGCCAGCATTGGGACTAGCTACAATGAGCAGTTCTTC
>TRBJ2-1|TRBV10-3|NA|TRBD2
CAISEAGTRKFF
TGTGCCATCAGTGAGGCCGGGACTAGGAAGTTCTTC
>TRBJ2-7|TRBV5-1|NA|NA
CASSLEVTTEQYF
TGCGCCAGCAGCTTGGAGGTGACTACTGAGCAGTACTTC
>TRBJ1-1|TRBV5-6|NA|TRBD1
CASSLMTGSTEAFF
TGTGCCAGCAGCTTGATGACAGGGAGCACTGAAGCTTTCTTT
>TRBJ1-1|TRBV5-1|NA|NA
CASSSLGAGGNTEAFF
TGCGCCAGCAGCTCTTTAGGGGCAGGCGGGAACACTGAAGCTTTCTTT
>TRBJ2-1|TRBV6-1|NA|TRBD2
CASKDGPYRGDEQFF
TGTGCCAGCAAAGACGGTCCGTACCGGGGGGATGAGCAGTTCTTC
>TRBJ1-5|TRBV19|NA|TRBD1
CASSTQTGGGQPQHF
TGTGCCAGTAGTACACAGACAGGGGGTGGTCAGCCCCAGCATTTT
>TRBJ1-1|TRBV6-5|NA|NA
CASREVANTEAFF
TGTGCCAGCAGGGAGGTAGCGAACACTGAAGCTTTCTTT
>TRBJ2-1|TRBV28|NA|TRBD2
CASSFAGLAYNEQFF
TGTGCCAGCAGTTTCGCAGGACTAGCCTACAATGAGCAGTTCTTC
>TRBJ2-7|TRBV6-1|NA|NA
CASSGPGRAYEQYF
TGTGCCAGTAGTGGGCCGGGCAGGGCCTACGAGCAGTACTTC
>TRBJ2-5|TRBV5-6|NA|NA
CASSSRDSLARQETQYF
TGTGCCAGCAGCTCGCGGGACTCCCTCGCCCGACAAGAGACCCAGTACTTC
>TRBJ2-1|TRBV6-4|few|NA
CASSDASHNEQFF
TGTGCCAGCAGTGATGCGAGCCACAATGAGCAGTTCTTC
>TRBJ2-6|TRBV7-8|NA|NA
CASSSKEAWASSGANVLTF
TGTGCCAGCAGCTCTAAGGAGGCTTGGGCTTCCTCTGGGGCCAACGTCCTGACTTTC
>TRBJ2-7|TRBV5-1|NA|NA
CASSLGGVGSYEQYF
TGCGCCAGCAGCTTGGGGGGGGTAGGGTCCTACGAGCAGTACTTC
>TRBJ2-3|TRBV19|NA|TRBD2
CASSMKGARLAVDPTDTQYF
TGTGCCAGTAGTATGAAGGGGGCGAGACTAGCGGTCGACCCCACAGATACGCAGTATTTT
>TRBJ2-1|TRBV9|NA|TRBD2
CASSVAASGGNEQFF
TGTGCCAGCAGCGTAGCGGCTAGCGGAGGCAATGAGCAGTTCTTC
>TRBJ2-7|TRBV2|NA|TRBD1
CASSGVGQGAVVHEQYF
TGTGCCAGCAGCGGGGTGGGACAGGGGGCCGTCGTCCACGAGCAGTACTTC
>TRBJ1-1|TRBV20-1|NA|TRBD1
CRGGDRLEAFF
TGCAGGGGGGGGGACAGGCTTGAAGCTTTCTTT
>TRBJ2-3|TRBV19|NA|NA
CASSPPRTSGDTQYF
TGTGCCAGTAGCCCCCCCCGGACGAGCGGCGATACGCAGTATTTT
>TRBJ2-1|TRBV5-1|NA|TRBD2
CASSHRAGAPYNEQFF
TGCGCCAGCAGCCACAGAGCGGGAGCGCCCTACAATGAGCAGTTCTTC
>TRBJ2-1|TRBV19|NA|TRBD2
CASSIDHRVAGDFNEQFF
TGTGCCAGTAGTATAGATCATAGGGTAGCGGGAGATTTTAATGAGCAGTTCTTC
>TRBJ2-2|TRBV2|NA|NA
CASRRVLSNTGELFF
TGTGCCAGCCGACGGGTTCTATCGAACACCGGGGAGCTGTTTTTT
>TRBJ2-1|TRBV5-4|NA|NA
CASSYTGNEQFF
TGTGCCAGCAGTTATACAGGGAATGAGCAGTTCTTC
>TRBJ1-5|TRBV7-2|NA|TRBD1
CASSSRGRDQPQHF
TGTGCCAGCAGCTCCAGGGGGCGAGACCAGCCCCAGCATTTT
>TRBJ1-1|TRBV19|NA|TRBD1
CASSRQDRQYTEAFF
TGTGCCAGTAGTCGTCAGGACAGGCAATACACTGAAGCTTTCTTT
>TRBJ2-1|TRBV6-1|once|NA
CASSGSGIQRAEQFF
TGTGCCAGCAGTGGTTCCGGGATCCAGAGGGCTGAGCAGTTCTTC
>TRBJ2-7|TRBV7-2|NA|TRBD1
CASRKDRRIYEQYF
TGTGCCAGCAGAAAGGACAGGAGAATCTACGAGCAGTACTTC
>TRBJ2-1|TRBV6-5|once|NA
CASSYADRSYNEQFF
TGTGCCAGCAGTTACGCCGACAGGTCCTACAATGAGCAGTTCTTC
>TRBJ2-5|TRBV21-1|NA|NA
CASTSGGCTQETQYF
TGTGCCAGCACCTCAGGGGGCTGTACCCAAGAGACCCAGTACTTC
>TRBJ2-1|TRBV5-4|NA|TRBD1
CASTTPGQGGMNEQFF
TGTGCCAGCACCACTCCGGGACAGGGGGGAATGAATGAGCAGTTCTTC
>TRBJ1-2|TRBV2|NA|NA
CASRYGNYGYTF
TGTGCCAGCAGGTACGGGAACTATGGCTACACCTTC
>TRBJ1-1|TRBV29-1|NA|NA
CSVQPGENTEAFF
TGCAGCGTTCAACCCGGGGAAAACACTGAAGCTTTCTTT
>TRBJ2-7|TRBV9|once|NA
CASSARDTLNYEQYF
TGTGCCAGCAGCGCCCGGGACACGTTAAACTACGAGCAGTACTTC
>TRBJ2-7|TRBV30|few|NA
CAWSATGSRRYEQYF
TGTGCCTGGAGTGCTACAGGGAGCCGCCGTTACGAGCAGTACTTC
>TRBJ2-7|TRBV6-1|NA|TRBD2
CASSEVRAGGHYEQYF
TGTGCCAGCAGTGAAGTTCGAGCGGGAGGGCATTACGAGCAGTACTTC
>TRBJ2-1|TRBV10-2|NA|TRBD1
CASSVGQGVLGEQFF
TGCGCCAGCAGTGTTGGTCAGGGGGTTCTAGGGGAGCAGTTCTTC
>TRBJ2-7|TRBV5-1|NA|TRBD2
CASSLLPSGSYEQYF
TGCGCCAGCAGCTTGCTACCTAGCGGGAGCTACGAGCAGTACTTC
>TRBJ2-5|TRBV28|NA|TRBD1
CASKPGGVKTQYF
TGTGCCAGCAAACCAGGGGGCGTGAAGACCCAGTACTTC
>TRBJ2-1|TRBV7-2|NA|TRBD2
CASSKELAPPSYNEQFF
TGTGCCAGCAGCAAAGAACTAGCGCCTCCCTCCTACAATGAGCAGTTCTTC
>TRBJ2-6|TRBV9|NA|TRBD2
CASRGGSGANVLTF
TGTGCCAGCAGGGGGGGGTCCGGGGCCAACGTCCTGACTTTC
>TRBJ2-1|TRBV5-6|NA|NA
CASHRRPGSYNEQFF
TGTGCCAGCCACCGACGTCCGGGCTCCTACAATGAGCAGTTCTTC
>TRBJ2-1|TRBV5-1|NA|TRBD2
CASSLVGLAGLYTEQFF
TGCGCCAGCAGCTTGGTTGGACTAGCGGGACTTTATACCGAGCAGTTCTTC
>TRBJ2-2|TRBV18|NA|NA
CASSPLRRGASATGELFF
TGTGCCAGCTCACCACTGCGGCGTGGGGCTAGCGCCACCGGGGAGCTGTTTTTT
>TRBJ1-1|TRBV2|once|NA
CASSGGAREKEQAFF
TGTGCCAGCAGTGGTGGGGCCAGGGAAAAGGAACAAGCTTTCTTT
>TRBJ2-4|TRBV28|NA|NA
CASSFFRGNIQYF
TGTGCCAGCAGTTTTTTCCGAGGGAACATTCAGTACTTC
>TRBJ2-7|TRBV18|NA|TRBD1
CASSPVQGAYEQYF
TGTGCCAGCTCACCAGTACAGGGGGCCTACGAGCAGTACTTC
>TRBJ2-1|TRBV28|once|NA
CASSRSEQFF
TGTGCCAGCAGCCGCAGTGAGCAGTTCTTC
>TRBJ2-3|TRBV5-4|NA|TRBD2
CASRSGRGTDTQYF
TGTGCCAGCAGAAGCGGGAGAGGCACAGATACGCAGTATTTT
>TRBJ2-5|TRBV11-2|NA|TRBD2
CASSPRGVASGSETQYF
TGTGCCAGCAGCCCCCGCGGAGTCGCTAGCGGGAGTGAGACCCAGTACTTC
>TRBJ2-3|TRBV10-3|NA|TRBD1
CAISEGQGRTDTQYF
TGTGCCATCAGTGAGGGACAGGGAAGGACAGATACGCAGTATTTT